This TCR beta chain was obtained from a study of T-cell memory formation after mild COVID-19. TCRdb passed the 5' RACE reads through MiXCR, listing each CDR3 protein once. The sample records 250,000 to 350,000 distinct CDR3 sequences, 13% to 15% being singletons. Findings of the study overall: Contracting clones from day 15 to 85 showed balanced CD4/CD8; later expanders favored CD4+.

A word on this clonotype: Antigen unknown.

Trimming pared 4 bases from V and 5 bases from J, leaving 12 bases between. Germline CDR1 and CDR2: SGHRS and YFSETQ. The CDR3 is 13 amino acids. The chain is built from TRBV5-1 and TRBJ2-5; D might be TRBD2 (6 bases). The TCR originated in a young man who had mild COVID-19 (a few samples of this study predate the infection). Cell type and time point are not known. Sequencing input: PBMCs or a T cell subset sorted from them (not recorded which). CDR3 amino acids: CASSVGEVETQYF. For the CDR3, the DNA is TGCGCCAGCAGCGTGGGGGAGGTGGAGACCCAGTACTTC.